This T cell receptor beta chain derives from a study of T cell repertoires in cytomegalovirus infection. This clonotype was counted between two and nine times. Its antigen is as yet unknown. Notes on the study in general: Dominant in the ex vivo response were TCR beta clonotypes restricted by HLA-C and specific for CMV.

One entry per CDR3 protein, called by TCRdb with MiXCR from the reads. The sample has a few hundred thousand distinct CDR3 sequences; roughly 42% are singletons. CDR1 is MDHEN and CDR2 is SYDVKM in the germline V gene. This CDR3 contains 15 residues. Trimming removed 7 bases from V and 5 bases from J; junction bases left unmatched: 10. The TCR comes from a human donor in good health (CMV status not recorded). Some clones in this sample may be carry-over from other donors' samples. This specimen was cultured PBMCs, taken from culture after CMV antigen stimulation. This chain links TRBV28 with TRBJ2-1, with 8 bases fitting TRBD2. DNA for the CDR3: TGTGCCAGCACTTCCGAGGCGGGGGGCCACAATGAGCAGTTCTTC. Translating it yields CASTSEAGGHNEQFF.